The next 3 T cell receptor beta chains were all read from a single sample in a study of T cells in Graves' hyperthyroidism and ophthalmopathy. TCR beta CDR3 sequences were amplified from RNA transcripts. The HTBI primer set was used in a first-round RT-PCR of the TCR CDR3. TCRdb ran MiXCR on the multiplex PCR reads and lists one entry per CDR3 protein. The repertoire holds a few hundred thousand distinct CDR3 sequences, with around 20% as singletons. The material sequenced was blood. Receptor source: a man aged 45-65 years with Graves' ophthalmopathy.

At least ten counts were recorded for this clonotype. The V and J genes are TRBV11-2 and TRBJ2-5; D is tentatively TRBD1 or TRBD2 (5 bases each). The CDR3 sequence is 15 residues long. Per germline, CDR1 SGHAT and CDR2 FQNNGV. Between the trimmed V and J ends, which lost 6 bases and 0 bases, there was a span of 14 bases. The CDR3 reads CASSTPRGYQETQYF. The CDR3 coding sequence is TGTGCCAGCAGTACCCCCCGGGGCTACCAAGAGACCCAGTACTTC.

This chain joins TRBV12-3 or TRBV12-4 and TRBJ1-5; 8 bases map to TRBD1. The V segment lost 5 bases and the J segment 7 bases; nucleotides outside the gene matches: 7. This CDR3 has 14 residues. CDR3 bases: TGTGCCAGCAGTAGGGGGACAGGACGACAGCCCCAGCATTTT. It yields the protein CASSRGTGRQPQHF.

This clonotype was detected only once. This may arise from a read error, as a much more abundant clone is one base away. The rearrangement joins TRBV2 to TRBJ2-7, with D unclear. Germline V CDR1 and CDR2: SNHLY, FYNNEI. The length of the CDR3 is 12 residues. The CDR3, as DNA: TGTGCCAGCAGTGAAGGGGCCTACGAGCAGCACTTC. It specifies CASSEGAYEQHF.